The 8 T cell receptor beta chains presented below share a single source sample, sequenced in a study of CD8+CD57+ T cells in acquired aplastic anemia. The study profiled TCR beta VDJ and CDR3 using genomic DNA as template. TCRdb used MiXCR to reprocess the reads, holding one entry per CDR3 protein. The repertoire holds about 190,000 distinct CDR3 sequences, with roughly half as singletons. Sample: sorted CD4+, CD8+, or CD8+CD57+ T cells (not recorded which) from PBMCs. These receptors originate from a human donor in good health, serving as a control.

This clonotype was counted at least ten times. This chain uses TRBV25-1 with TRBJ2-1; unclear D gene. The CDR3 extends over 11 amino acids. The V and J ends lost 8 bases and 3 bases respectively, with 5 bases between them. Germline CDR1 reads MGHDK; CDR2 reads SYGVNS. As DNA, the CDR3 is TGTGCCAGCGGGCTCTACAATGAGCAGTTCTTC. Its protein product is CASGLYNEQFF. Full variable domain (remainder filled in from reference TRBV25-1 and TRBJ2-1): EADIYQTPRYLVIGTGKKITLECSQTMGHDKMYWYQQDPGMELHLIHYSYGVNSTEKGDLSSESTVSRIRTEHFPLTLESARPSHTSQYLCASGLYNEQFFGPGTRLTVL.

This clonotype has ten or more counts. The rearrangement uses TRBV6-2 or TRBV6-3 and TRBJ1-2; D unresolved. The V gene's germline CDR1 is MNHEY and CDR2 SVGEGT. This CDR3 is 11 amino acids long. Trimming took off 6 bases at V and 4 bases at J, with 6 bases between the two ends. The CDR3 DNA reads TGTGCCAGCAGCGCTTCCTATGGCTACACCTTC. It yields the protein CASSASYGYTF.

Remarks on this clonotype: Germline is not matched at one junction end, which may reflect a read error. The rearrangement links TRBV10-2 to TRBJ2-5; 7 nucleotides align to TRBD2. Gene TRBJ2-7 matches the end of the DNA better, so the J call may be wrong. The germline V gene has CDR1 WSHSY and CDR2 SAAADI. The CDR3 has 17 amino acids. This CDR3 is CAISEGPGPGGGNEQYF. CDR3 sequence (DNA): TGCGCCATCAGTGAGGGACCGGGACCGGGAGGCGGAAACGAGCAGTACTTC.

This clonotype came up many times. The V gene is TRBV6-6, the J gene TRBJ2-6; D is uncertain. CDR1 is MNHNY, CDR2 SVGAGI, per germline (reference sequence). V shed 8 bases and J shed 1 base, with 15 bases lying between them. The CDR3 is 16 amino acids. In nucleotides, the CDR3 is TGTGCCAGCCGTCCCCTTGGGGAATCTGGGGCCAACGTCCTGACTTTC. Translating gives CASRPLGESGANVLTF.

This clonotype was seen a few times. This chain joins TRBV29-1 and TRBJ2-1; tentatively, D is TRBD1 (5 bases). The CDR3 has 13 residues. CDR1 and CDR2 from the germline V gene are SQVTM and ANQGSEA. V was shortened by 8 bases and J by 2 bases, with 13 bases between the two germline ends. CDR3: CSLGQGAYNEQFF. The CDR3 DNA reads TGCAGCTTAGGGCAGGGCGCCTACAATGAGCAGTTCTTC.

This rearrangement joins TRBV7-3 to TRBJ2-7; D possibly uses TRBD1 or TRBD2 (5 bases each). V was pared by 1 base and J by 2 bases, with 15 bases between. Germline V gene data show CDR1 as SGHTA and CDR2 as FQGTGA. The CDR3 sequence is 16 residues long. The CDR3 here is CASSLIPRDDTYEQYF. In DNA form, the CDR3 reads TGTGCCAGCAGCTTAATCCCGAGGGACGACACCTACGAGCAGTACTTC.

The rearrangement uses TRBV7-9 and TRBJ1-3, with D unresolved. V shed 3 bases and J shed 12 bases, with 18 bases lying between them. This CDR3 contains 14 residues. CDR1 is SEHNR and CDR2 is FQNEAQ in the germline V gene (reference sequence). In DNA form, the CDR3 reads TGTGCCAGCAGCTTGGAGGGTCTTAGAGACATCATATATTTT. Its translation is CASSLEGLRDIIYF.

CDR3 protein: CASEGGARGAGELFF. The CDR3 DNA sequence: TGTGCCTCCGAAGGGGGGGCAAGGGGAGCCGGGGAGCTGTTTTTT. This chain uses TRBV2 with TRBJ2-2; possible D gene TRBD2, 7 bases. The CDR3 is made up of 15 amino acids. The V gene lost 11 bases and the J gene lost 6 bases, with 22 bases spanning the gap. The germline CDR1 and CDR2 sequences are SNHLY and FYNNEI. The full variable domain, its missing parts supplied by reference TRBV2 and TRBJ2-2, is EPEVTQTPSHQVTQMGQEVILRCVPISNHLYFYWYRQILGQKVEFLVSFYNNEISEKSEIFDDQFSVERPDGSNFTLKIRSTKLEDSAMYFCASEGGARGAGELFFGEGSRLTVL.